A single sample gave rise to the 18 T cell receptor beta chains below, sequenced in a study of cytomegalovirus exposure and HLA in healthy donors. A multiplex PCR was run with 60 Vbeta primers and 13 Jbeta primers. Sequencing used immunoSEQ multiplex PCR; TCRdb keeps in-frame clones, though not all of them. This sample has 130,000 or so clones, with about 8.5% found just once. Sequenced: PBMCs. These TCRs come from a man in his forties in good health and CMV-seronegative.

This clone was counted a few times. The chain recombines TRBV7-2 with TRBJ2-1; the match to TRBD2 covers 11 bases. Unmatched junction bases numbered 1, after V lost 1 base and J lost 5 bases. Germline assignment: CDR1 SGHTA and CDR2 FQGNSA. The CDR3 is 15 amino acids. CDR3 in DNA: TGTGCCAGCAGCTTAGAACTAGCGGGGGACAATGAGCAGTTCTTC. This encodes CASSLELAGDNEQFF.

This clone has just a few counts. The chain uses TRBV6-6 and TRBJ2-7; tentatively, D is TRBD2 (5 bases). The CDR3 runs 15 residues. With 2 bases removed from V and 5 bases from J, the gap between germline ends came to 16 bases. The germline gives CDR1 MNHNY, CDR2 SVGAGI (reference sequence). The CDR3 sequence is CASSYTGERANEQYF. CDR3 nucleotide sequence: TGTGCCAGCAGTTACACCGGTGAGAGGGCCAACGAGCAGTACTTC.

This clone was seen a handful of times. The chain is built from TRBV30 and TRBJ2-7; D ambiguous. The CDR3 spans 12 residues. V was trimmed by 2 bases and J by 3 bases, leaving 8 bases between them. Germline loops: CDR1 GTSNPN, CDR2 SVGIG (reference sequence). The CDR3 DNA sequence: TGTGCCTGGAGTTATGCGGACTACGAGCAGTACTTC. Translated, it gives CAWSYADYEQYF.

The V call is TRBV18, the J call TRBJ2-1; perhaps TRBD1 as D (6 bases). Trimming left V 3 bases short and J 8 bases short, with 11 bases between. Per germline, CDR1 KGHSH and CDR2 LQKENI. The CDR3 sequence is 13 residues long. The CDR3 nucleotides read TGTGCCAGCTCACCTGGGACAAACGATGAGCAGTTCTTC. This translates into CASSPGTNDEQFF.

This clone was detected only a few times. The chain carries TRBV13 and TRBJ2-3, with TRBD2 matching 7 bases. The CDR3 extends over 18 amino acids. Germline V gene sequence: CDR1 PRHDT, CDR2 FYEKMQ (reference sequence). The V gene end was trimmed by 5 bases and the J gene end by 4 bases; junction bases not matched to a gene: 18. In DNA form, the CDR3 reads TGTGCCAGCAGCCCCCGTGGTGCGGGGGTGGATTGGGCAGATACGCAGTATTTT. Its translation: CASSPRGAGVDWADTQYF.

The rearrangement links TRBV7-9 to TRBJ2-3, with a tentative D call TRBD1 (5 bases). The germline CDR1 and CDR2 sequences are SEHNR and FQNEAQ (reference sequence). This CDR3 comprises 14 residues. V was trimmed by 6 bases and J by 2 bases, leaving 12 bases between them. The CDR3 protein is CASRGHYLTDTQYF. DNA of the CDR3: TGTGCCAGCAGAGGACATTACCTCACAGATACGCAGTATTTT.

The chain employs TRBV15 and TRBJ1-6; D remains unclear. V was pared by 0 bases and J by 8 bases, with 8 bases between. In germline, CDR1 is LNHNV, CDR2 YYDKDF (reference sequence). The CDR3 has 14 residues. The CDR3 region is CATSRDGADSPLHF. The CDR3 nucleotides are TGTGCCACCAGCAGAGATGGAGCCGATTCACCCCTCCACTTT. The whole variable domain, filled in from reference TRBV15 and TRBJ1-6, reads DAMVIQNPRYQVTQFGKPVTLSCSQTLNHNVMYWYQQKSSQAPKLLFHYYDKDFNNEADTPDNFQSRRPNTSFCFLDIRSPGLGDTAMYLCATSRDGADSPLHFGNGTRLTVT.

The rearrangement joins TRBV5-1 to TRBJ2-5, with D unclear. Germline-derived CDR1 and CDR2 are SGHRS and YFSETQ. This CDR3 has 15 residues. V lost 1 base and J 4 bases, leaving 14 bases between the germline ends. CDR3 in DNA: TGCGCCAGCAGCTTGTACGGGTCCTATGGAGAGACCCAGTACTTC. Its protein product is CASSLYGSYGETQYF.

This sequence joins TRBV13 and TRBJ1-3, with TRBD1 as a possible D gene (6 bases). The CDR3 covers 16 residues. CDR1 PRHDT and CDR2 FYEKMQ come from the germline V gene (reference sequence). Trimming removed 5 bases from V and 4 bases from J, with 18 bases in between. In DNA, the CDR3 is TGTGCCAGCAGCACCCGACAGGTAGATGCCGGAAACACCATATATTTT. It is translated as CASSTRQVDAGNTIYF.

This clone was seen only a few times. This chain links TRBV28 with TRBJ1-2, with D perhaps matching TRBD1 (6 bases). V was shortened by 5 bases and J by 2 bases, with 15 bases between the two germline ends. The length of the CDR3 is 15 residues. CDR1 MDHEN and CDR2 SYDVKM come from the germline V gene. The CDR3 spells CASSEFRGGNYGYTF. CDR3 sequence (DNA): TGTGCCAGCAGTGAATTCAGGGGAGGGAACTATGGCTACACCTTC.

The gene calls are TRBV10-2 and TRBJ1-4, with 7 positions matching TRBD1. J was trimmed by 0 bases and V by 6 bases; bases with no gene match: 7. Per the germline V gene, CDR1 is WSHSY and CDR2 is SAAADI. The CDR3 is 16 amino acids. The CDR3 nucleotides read TGCGCCAGCAGGTCCGGGACAGTTGCAACTAATGAAAAACTGTTTTTT. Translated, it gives CASRSGTVATNEKLFF.

The CDR3 DNA reads TGCGCCAGCAGCTTGGGGGGCAGGTATCCTAATACGCAGTATTTT. Translation gives CASSLGGRYPNTQYF. J is TRBJ2-3 and V is TRBV5-1; possibly TRBD1 for D (5 bases). Trimming shortened V by 0 bases and J by 7 bases, and 15 bases separated the two germline ends. CDR1 is SGHRS, CDR2 YFSETQ, per germline. The CDR3 length is 15 residues.

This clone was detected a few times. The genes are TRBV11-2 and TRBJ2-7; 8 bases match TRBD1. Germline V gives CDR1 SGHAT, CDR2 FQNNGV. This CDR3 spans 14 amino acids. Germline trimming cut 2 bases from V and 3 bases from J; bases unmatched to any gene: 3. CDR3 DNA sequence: TGTGCCAGCAGCTTATTACAGGGGGTCTACGAGCAGTACTTC. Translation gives CASSLLQGVYEQYF.

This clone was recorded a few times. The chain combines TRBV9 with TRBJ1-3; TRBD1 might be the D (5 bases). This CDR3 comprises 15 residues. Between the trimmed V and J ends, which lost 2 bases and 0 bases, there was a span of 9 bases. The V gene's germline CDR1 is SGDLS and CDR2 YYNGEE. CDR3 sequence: CASSVQGGSGNTIYF. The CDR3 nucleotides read TGTGCCAGCAGCGTTCAGGGCGGCTCTGGAAACACCATATATTTT.

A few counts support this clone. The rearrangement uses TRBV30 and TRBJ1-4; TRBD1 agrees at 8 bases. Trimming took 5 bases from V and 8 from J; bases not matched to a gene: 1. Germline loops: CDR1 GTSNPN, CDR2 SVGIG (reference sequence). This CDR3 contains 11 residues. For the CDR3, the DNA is TGTGCCTGGGGGGACAGGGAAAAACTGTTTTTT. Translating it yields CAWGDREKLFF.

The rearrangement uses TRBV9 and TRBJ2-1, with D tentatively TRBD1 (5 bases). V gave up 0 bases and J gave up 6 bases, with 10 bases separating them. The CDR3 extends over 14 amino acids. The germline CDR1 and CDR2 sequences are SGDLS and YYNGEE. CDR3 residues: CASSVVQGRNEQFF. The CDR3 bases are TGTGCCAGCAGCGTAGTTCAGGGTCGCAATGAGCAGTTCTTC. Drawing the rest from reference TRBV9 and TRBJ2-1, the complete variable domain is DSGVTQTPKHLITATGQRVTLRCSPRSGDLSVYWYQQSLDQGLQFLIQYYNGEERAKGNILERFSAQQFPDLHSELNLSSLELGDSALYFCASSVVQGRNEQFFGPGTRLTVL.

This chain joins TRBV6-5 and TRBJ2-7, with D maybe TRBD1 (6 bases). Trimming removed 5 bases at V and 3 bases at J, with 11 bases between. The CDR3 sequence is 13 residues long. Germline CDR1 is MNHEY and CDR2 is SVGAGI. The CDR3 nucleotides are TGTGCCAGCAGTGCCCGGGACAACTACGAGCAGTACTTC. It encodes CASSARDNYEQYF.

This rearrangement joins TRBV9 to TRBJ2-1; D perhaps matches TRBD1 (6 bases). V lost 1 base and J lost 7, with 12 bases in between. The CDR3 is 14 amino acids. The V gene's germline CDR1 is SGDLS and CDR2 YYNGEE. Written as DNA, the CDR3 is TGTGCCAGCAGCGTAACCGGCAGGGGAAATGAGCAGTTCTTC. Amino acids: CASSVTGRGNEQFF.